This T cell receptor beta chain was found in a study of read filtering for tumor transcriptome and immune sequencing. Many counts were recorded for this clonotype. Its antigen remains unidentified. The study, taken as a whole, reports: Compared with RNA-seq, IR-seq gave much higher clonotype depth and reliability. About 81.9% of IR-seq clonotypes had one read, totaling about 3.5% of reads; RNA-seq: 74.6% and 44.6%.

From roughly 390 ng of RNA, a library with molecular barcoded alpha/delta and beta/gamma adaptors was made. TCRdb re-analysed the reads in MiXCR, keeping a single row per CDR3 protein. The sample carries over 50,000 distinct CDR3 sequences, 15% to 25% recorded once. With 5 bases clipped from V and 4 bases from J, the junction kept 20 bases outside the gene matches. This CDR3 region has 18 residues. Germline lookup yields CDR1 MNHEY and CDR2 SMNVEV (reference sequence). The receptor comes from a donor aged 40 or older with multiple myeloma. Sequenced: a population of CD138-negative cells sorted from bone marrow. This chain links TRBV27 with TRBJ2-7, with 7 nucleotides matching TRBD1. In DNA form, the CDR3 reads TGTGCCAGCAGTCCGCACGTGGTCAACAGGGGCCGTTCGTACGAGCAGTACTTC. Translated, it gives CASSPHVVNRGRSYEQYF.